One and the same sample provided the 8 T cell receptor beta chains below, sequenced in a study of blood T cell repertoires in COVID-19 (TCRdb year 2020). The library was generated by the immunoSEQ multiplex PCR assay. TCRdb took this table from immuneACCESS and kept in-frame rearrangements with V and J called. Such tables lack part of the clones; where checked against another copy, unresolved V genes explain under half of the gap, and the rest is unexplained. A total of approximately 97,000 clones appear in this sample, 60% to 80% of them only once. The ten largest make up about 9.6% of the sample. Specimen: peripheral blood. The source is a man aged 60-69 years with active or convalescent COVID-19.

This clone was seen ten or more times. DNA for the CDR3: TGCGCCAGCAGCTTTAGTACAGGGGATAATTCACCCCTCCACTTT. Amino acid sequence: CASSFSTGDNSPLHF. V usage is TRBV5-1 and J usage is TRBJ1-6; TRBD1 aligns across 7 bases. This CDR3 is built from 15 residues. Germline CDR1 SGHRS, CDR2 YFSETQ. Germline trimming cut 2 bases from V and 5 bases from J; bases unmatched to any gene: 4.

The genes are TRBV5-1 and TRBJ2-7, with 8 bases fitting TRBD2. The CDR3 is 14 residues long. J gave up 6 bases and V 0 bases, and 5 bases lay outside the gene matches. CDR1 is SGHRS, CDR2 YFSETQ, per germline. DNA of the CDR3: TGCGCCAGCAGCTTGGCGGGGGGGACGGGCGAGCAGTACTTC. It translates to CASSLAGGTGEQYF. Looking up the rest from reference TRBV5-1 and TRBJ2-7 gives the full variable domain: KAGVTQTPRYLIKTRGQQVTLSCSPISGHRSVSWYQQTPGQGLQFLFEYFSETQRNKGNFPGRFSGRQFSNSRSEMNVSTLELGDSALYLCASSLAGGTGEQYFGPGTRLTVT.

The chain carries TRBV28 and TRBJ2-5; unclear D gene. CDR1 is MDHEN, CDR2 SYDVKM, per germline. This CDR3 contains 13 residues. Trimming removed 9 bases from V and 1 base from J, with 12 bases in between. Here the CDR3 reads CASQARLQETQYF. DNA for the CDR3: TGTGCCAGTCAAGCTAGACTCCAAGAGACCCAGTACTTC. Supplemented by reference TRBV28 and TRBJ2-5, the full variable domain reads DVKVTQSSRYLVKRTGEKVFLECVQDMDHENMFWYRQDPGLGLRLIYFSYDVKMKEKGDIPEGYSVSREKKERFSLILESASTNQTSMYLCASQARLQETQYFGPGTRLLVL.

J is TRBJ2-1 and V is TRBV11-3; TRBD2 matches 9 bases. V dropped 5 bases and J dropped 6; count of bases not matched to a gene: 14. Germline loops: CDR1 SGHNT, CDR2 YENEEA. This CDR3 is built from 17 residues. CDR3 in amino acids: CASSQDYTGTSLNEQFF. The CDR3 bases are TGTGCCAGCAGCCAAGACTATACCGGGACTAGCCTCAATGAGCAGTTCTTC.

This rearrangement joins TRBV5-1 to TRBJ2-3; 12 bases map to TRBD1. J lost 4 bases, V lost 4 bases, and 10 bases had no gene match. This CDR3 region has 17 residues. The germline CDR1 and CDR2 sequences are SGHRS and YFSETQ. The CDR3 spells CASSAFAGTGGADTQYF. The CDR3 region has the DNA TGCGCCAGCAGCGCGTTCGCGGGGACAGGGGGCGCAGATACGCAGTATTTT.

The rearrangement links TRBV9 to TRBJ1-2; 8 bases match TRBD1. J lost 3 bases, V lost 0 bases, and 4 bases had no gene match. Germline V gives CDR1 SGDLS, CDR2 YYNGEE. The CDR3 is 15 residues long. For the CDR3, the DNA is TGTGCCAGCAGCGTAGCCACGACAGGGGACTATGGCTACACCTTC. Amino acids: CASSVATTGDYGYTF. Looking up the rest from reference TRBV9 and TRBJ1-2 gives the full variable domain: DSGVTQTPKHLITATGQRVTLRCSPRSGDLSVYWYQQSLDQGLQFLIQYYNGEERAKGNILERFSAQQFPDLHSELNLSSLELGDSALYFCASSVATTGDYGYTFGSGTRLTVV.

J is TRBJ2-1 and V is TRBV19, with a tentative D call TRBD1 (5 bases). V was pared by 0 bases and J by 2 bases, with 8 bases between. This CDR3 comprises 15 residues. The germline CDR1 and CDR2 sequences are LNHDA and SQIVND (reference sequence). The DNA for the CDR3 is TGTGCCAGTAGTATAGAAGGGGCGGCCTACAATGAGCAGTTCTTC. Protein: CASSIEGAAYNEQFF.

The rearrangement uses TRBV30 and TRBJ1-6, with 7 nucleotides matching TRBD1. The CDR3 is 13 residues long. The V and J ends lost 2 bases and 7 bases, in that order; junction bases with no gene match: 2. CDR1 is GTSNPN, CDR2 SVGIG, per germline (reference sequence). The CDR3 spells CAWSKQGNSPLHF. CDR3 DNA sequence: TGTGCCTGGAGTAAACAGGGGAATTCACCCCTCCACTTT.